Listed below are T cell receptor beta chains from one sample, sequenced in a study of cytomegalovirus exposure and HLA in healthy donors. Sequencing was performed with immunoSEQ multiplex PCR; in TCRdb, only in-frame clones are kept and a portion is missing. This table holds roughly 300,000 clones, around nine tenths found once. Sequenced input: PBMCs. These receptors all come from a woman aged 18-29 years in good health and CMV-seronegative. Each CDR3 is given with its conserved first and last residue. Each record gives: CDR3 DNA, CDR3 protein, clone size, V gene, D gene, J gene. D genes are given only for firm matches. For some rows the clone size is stated as once, few or many, or as a class when expanded; others skip it.

CDR3 DNA: TGTGCCAGTGGATCGGGGAGGGGCTACACCTTC
CDR3 protein: CASGSGRGYTF
clone size: .
V gene: TRBV28
D gene: .
J gene: TRBJ1-2

CDR3 DNA: TGTGCCAGCAGCGTAGAGTCACAGGGCTATGGCTACACCTTC
CDR3 protein: CASSVESQGYGYTF
clone size: .
V gene: TRBV9
D gene: .
J gene: TRBJ1-2

CDR3 DNA: TGCGCCAGCAGCACACAGGGGGCGCGGGGGAAGACCCAGTACTTC
CDR3 protein: CASSTQGARGKTQYF
clone size: .
V gene: TRBV5-1
D gene: TRBD1
J gene: TRBJ2-5

CDR3 DNA: TGTGCCAGCAGCCTTCCGGGACAGGGGGAGGCTGGGGCCAACGTCCTGACTTTC
CDR3 protein: CASSLPGQGEAGANVLTF
clone size: .
V gene: TRBV7-9
D gene: TRBD1
J gene: TRBJ2-6

CDR3 DNA: TGTGCCAGCAGTTTGATGGGGAGGGCTAATGAAAAACTGTTTTTT
CDR3 protein: CASSLMGRANEKLFF
clone size: once
V gene: TRBV2
D gene: .
J gene: TRBJ1-4

CDR3 DNA: TGTGCCAGCAGTGAGGAGTTGGCAGATACGCAGTATTTT
CDR3 protein: CASSEELADTQYF
clone size: .
V gene: TRBV25-1
D gene: .
J gene: TRBJ2-3

CDR3 DNA: TGTGCCAGCGGAAGCCCATCGGGACAGGGTTCAGATACGCAGTATTTT
CDR3 protein: CASGSPSGQGSDTQYF
clone size: .
V gene: TRBV2
D gene: TRBD1
J gene: TRBJ2-3

CDR3 DNA: TGTGCCAGCAGTGGCCACGAGGAGGTTCAGTACTTC
CDR3 protein: CASSGHEEVQYF
clone size: .
V gene: TRBV2
D gene: .
J gene: TRBJ2-4

CDR3 DNA: TGTGCCAGCAGCTTGGACAGGGTGGCAGATACGCAGTATTTT
CDR3 protein: CASSLDRVADTQYF
clone size: .
V gene: TRBV5-6
D gene: .
J gene: TRBJ2-3

CDR3 DNA: TGTGCCAACGGGAACAGGGGGGCCATTCAGTACTTC
CDR3 protein: CANGNRGAIQYF
clone size: .
V gene: TRBV2
D gene: TRBD1
J gene: TRBJ2-4

CDR3 DNA: TGCGCCAGCAGCCAAGATCCTGAAGGGAGGGGTGAAGCTTTCTTT
CDR3 protein: CASSQDPEGRGEAFF
clone size: .
V gene: TRBV4-3
D gene: .
J gene: TRBJ1-1

CDR3 DNA: TGTGCCAGCAGCCCTAGGGGACTAGCGGCGAACGAGCAGTACTTC
CDR3 protein: CASSPRGLAANEQYF
clone size: .
V gene: TRBV7-2
D gene: TRBD2
J gene: TRBJ2-7

CDR3 DNA: TGTGCCAGCAGTTTCCGGGCGGGAGGCAATCTCAGTTCCTACGAGCAGTACTTC
CDR3 protein: CASSFRAGGNLSSYEQYF
clone size: .
V gene: TRBV28
D gene: TRBD2
J gene: TRBJ2-7

CDR3 DNA: TGTGCTAGCAGCTTAGGCGCGGGCACAGATACGCAGTATTTT
CDR3 protein: CASSLGAGTDTQYF
clone size: .
V gene: TRBV7-7
D gene: .
J gene: TRBJ2-3

CDR3 DNA: TGTGCCAGCAGTGCCAGTCGAACTAGCGGGACAGTAGGTACGCAGTATTTT
CDR3 protein: CASSASRTSGTVGTQYF
clone size: .
V gene: TRBV6-1
D gene: TRBD2
J gene: TRBJ2-3

CDR3 DNA: .
CDR3 protein: CASTFGTGTSTTF
clone size: .
V gene: TRBV28
D gene: .
J gene: TRBJ1-2

CDR3 DNA: TGCGCCAGCAGCCCCCAGGGGGGTGGGACTGAAGCTTTCTTT
CDR3 protein: CASSPQGGGTEAFF
clone size: .
V gene: TRBV5-1
D gene: TRBD1
J gene: TRBJ1-1

CDR3 DNA: TGCGCCAGCAGCATTCCTAGCGGCAGGTCCTACAATGAGCAGTTCTTC
CDR3 protein: CASSIPSGRSYNEQFF
clone size: .
V gene: TRBV5-1
D gene: TRBD2
J gene: TRBJ2-1

CDR3 DNA: TGCGCCAGCAGCTTGGGGACAGGCAGTCAAGAGACCCAGTACTTC
CDR3 protein: CASSLGTGSQETQYF
clone size: .
V gene: TRBV5-1
D gene: TRBD1
J gene: TRBJ2-5

CDR3 DNA: TGTGCCAGCTCCCCCGGGACAGGATTATACGAGCAGTACTTC
CDR3 protein: CASSPGTGLYEQYF
clone size: .
V gene: TRBV18
D gene: TRBD1
J gene: TRBJ2-7

CDR3 DNA: TGTGCCAGTAGCCCCGGGACAGAGCCCTACGAGCAGTACTTC
CDR3 protein: CASSPGTEPYEQYF
clone size: .
V gene: TRBV19
D gene: TRBD1
J gene: TRBJ2-7

CDR3 DNA: TGTGCCAGCTCAATCAAAGCGGGAGGGAATTACGAGCAGTACTTC
CDR3 protein: CASSIKAGGNYEQYF
clone size: .
V gene: TRBV18
D gene: TRBD2
J gene: TRBJ2-7

CDR3 DNA: TGTGCCAGCAGCCCCCACCCAGGGGCGGGAGATCCCTACGAGCAGTACTTC
CDR3 protein: CASSPHPGAGDPYEQYF
clone size: .
V gene: TRBV9
D gene: .
J gene: TRBJ2-7

CDR3 DNA: TGCGCCAGCAGCTCTATTACCACACTAGCGGGAGGGTCCCCCTACGAGCAGTACTTC
CDR3 protein: CASSSITTLAGGSPYEQYF
clone size: .
V gene: TRBV5-1
D gene: TRBD2
J gene: TRBJ2-7